The next 17 T cell receptor beta chains were all read from a single sample in a study of blood T cells in healthy people across ages. Alongside a J-beta primer mix, a sample-barcoded 5' primer served in a second PCR lasting 7 to 11 cycles. One entry per CDR3 protein results from TCRdb running MiXCR on the 5' RACE reads. The table shows 500,000 to 600,000 distinct CDR3 sequences, with approximately 30% occurring only once. Sequenced: blood. The receptors here all came from a woman aged 70-85 years in good health.

This sequence joins TRBV14 and TRBJ2-5; D not resolved. The V end was cut by 4 bases, the J end by 2 bases, with 8 bases between. This CDR3 comprises 13 residues. Germline CDR1 and CDR2: SGHDN and FVKESK. Here the CDR3 reads CASSLHLQETQYF. The CDR3 DNA follows: TGTGCCAGCAGCCTTCATCTTCAAGAGACCCAGTACTTC.

There are a few counts of this clonotype. This chain connects TRBV5-6 to TRBJ2-6; no definite D call. The CDR3 length is 16 residues. V was clipped by 0 bases and J by 0 bases, with 7 bases between them. Germline assignment: CDR1 SGHDT and CDR2 YYEEEE. This CDR3 is CASSLASGSGANVLTF. CDR3 DNA sequence: TGTGCCAGCAGCTTGGCCTCGGGCTCTGGGGCCAACGTCCTGACTTTC.

In its sample, this clonotype was seen many times. V is TRBV20-1 and J is TRBJ1-2, with TRBD1 matching 10 bases. Germline trimming cut 1 base from V and 13 bases from J; bases unmatched to any gene: 15. CDR1 and CDR2 from the germline V gene are DFQATT and SNEGSKA (reference sequence). The CDR3 consists of 15 residues. CDR3 protein: CSARVGVDRGATSTF. The CDR3 nucleotides are TGCAGTGCTAGAGTTGGGGTGGACAGGGGGGCGACTAGCACCTTC.

The gene calls are TRBV5-1 and TRBJ1-2, with D possibly being TRBD1 (5 bases). V gave up 2 bases and J gave up 0 bases, with 11 bases separating them. CDR1 and CDR2 (germline): SGHRS, YFSETQ. The CDR3 length is 15 residues. CDR3: CASSFSGSSNYGYTF. In DNA, the CDR3 is TGCGCCAGCAGCTTTTCAGGGTCCTCTAACTATGGCTACACCTTC. Drawing the rest from reference TRBV5-1 and TRBJ1-2, the complete variable domain is KAGVTQTPRYLIKTRGQQVTLSCSPISGHRSVSWYQQTPGQGLQFLFEYFSETQRNKGNFPGRFSGRQFSNSRSEMNVSTLELGDSALYLCASSFSGSSNYGYTFGSGTRLTVV.

V and J are TRBV29-1 and TRBJ2-7; D not resolved. Per germline, CDR1 SQVTM and CDR2 ANQGSEA. The CDR3 sequence is 12 residues long. Trimming cost V 6 bases and J 7 bases, with 16 bases left between them. The CDR3 DNA sequence: TGCAGCGTCGATGGGGATTTAGGGGAGCAGTACTTC. Protein sequence: CSVDGDLGEQYF.

This clonotype was observed many times. This rearrangement joins TRBV7-3 to TRBJ1-2; TRBD1 matches at 7 bases. The CDR3 length is 13 residues. V dropped 5 bases and J dropped 2; count of bases not matched to a gene: 2. CDR1 SGHTA and CDR2 FQGTGA come from the germline V gene. In DNA form, the CDR3 reads TGTGCCAGCAGCGAGACAGGGAACTATGGCTACACCTTC. Its protein is CASSETGNYGYTF.

V gene TRBV6-2 or TRBV6-3 combines with J gene TRBJ1-2; D is unresolved. This CDR3 is built from 13 residues. Germline assignment: CDR1 MNHEY and CDR2 SVGEGT. With 5 bases removed from V and 2 bases from J, the gap between germline ends came to 9 bases. CDR3: CASSQRANYGYTF. In DNA, the CDR3 is TGTGCCAGCAGTCAACGGGCAAACTATGGCTACACCTTC.

This chain joins TRBV27 and TRBJ1-1; no definite D call. The germline V gene has CDR1 MNHEY and CDR2 SMNVEV (reference sequence). The CDR3 spans 14 residues. Trimming shortened V by 6 bases and J by 1 base, and 12 bases separated the two germline ends. The CDR3 loop reads CASRPTPTNTEAFF. The CDR3 bases are TGTGCCAGCAGACCCACACCTACGAACACTGAAGCTTTCTTT.

This clonotype was seen only a few times. The chain combines TRBV19 with TRBJ1-1, with 9 bases identical to TRBD1. The V segment lost 8 bases and the J segment 6 bases; nucleotides outside the gene matches: 10. The CDR3 has 14 amino acids. Germline CDR1 and CDR2: LNHDA and SQIVND (reference sequence). CDR3 amino acids: CASGEQGAVAEAFF. The CDR3 coding sequence is TGTGCCAGTGGGGAACAGGGGGCTGTGGCTGAAGCTTTCTTT. Drawing the rest from reference TRBV19 and TRBJ1-1, the complete variable domain is DGGITQSPKYLFRKEGQNVTLSCEQNLNHDAMYWYRQDPGQGLRLIYYSQIVNDFQKGDIAEGYSVSREKKESFPLTVTSAQKNPTAFYLCASGEQGAVAEAFFGQGTRLTVV.

This clonotype was detected a few times. The chain carries TRBV6-2 or TRBV6-3 and TRBJ1-2; no clear D. Germline CDR1 MNHEY, CDR2 SVGEGT. This CDR3 has 12 amino acids. Trimming cost V 7 bases and J 7 bases, with 13 bases left between them. The DNA of the CDR3 is TGTGCCAGCACCAACGGGGTTCGTGGCTACACCTTC. It codes for CASTNGVRGYTF.

Comment on this clonotype: Sequence at one end of the junction differs from germline and may be a read error. The chain has TRBV14 and TRBJ1-1; D is perhaps TRBD1 (6 bases). This CDR3 is 15 amino acids long. In germline, CDR1 is SGHDN, CDR2 FVKESK. The CDR3 spells CASSQDWGRNTVAFF. The CDR3 DNA is TGTGCCAGCAGCCAAGATTGGGGGCGCAACACTGTAGCTTTCTTT.

The rearrangement links TRBV20-1 to TRBJ1-2; tentatively, D is TRBD1 (6 bases). The CDR3 extends over 16 amino acids. V was shortened by 2 bases and J by 0 bases, with 16 bases between the two germline ends. Germline-derived CDR1 and CDR2 are DFQATT and SNEGSKA (reference sequence). The CDR3 region has the DNA TGCAGTGCTAGATCCCCCAAGGGGGGCTCTAACTATGGCTACACCTTC. Amino acid sequence: CSARSPKGGSNYGYTF.

The chain couples TRBV24-1 to TRBJ2-3; 10 nucleotides agree with TRBD2. The germline gives CDR1 KGHDR, CDR2 SFDVKD. J gave up 1 base and V 2 bases, and 2 bases lay outside the gene matches. The CDR3 extends over 16 amino acids. The CDR3, as DNA: TGTGCCACCAGTGATTCCGGGACTAGCGGCACAGATACGCAGTATTTT. Translating gives CATSDSGTSGTDTQYF.

This clonotype turned up a few times. The chain uses TRBV18 and TRBJ1-1; no reliable D call. The CDR3 has 15 residues. CDR1 is KGHSH and CDR2 is LQKENI in the germline V gene. With 1 base removed from V and 1 base from J, the gap between germline ends came to 10 bases. The CDR3 reads CASSPRAEENTEAFF. The DNA of the CDR3 is TGTGCCAGCTCACCACGGGCGGAGGAGAACACTGAAGCTTTCTTT.

About this clonotype: The junction does not match germline at one end; this may be a read error. The CDR3 is CASSEVYGCTF. CDR3 nucleotide sequence: TGTGCCAGCAGTGAAGTGTATGGCTGCACCTTC. The chain recombines TRBV2 with TRBJ1-2; D uncertain. From germline, CDR1 is SNHLY and CDR2 FYNNEI. This CDR3 is built from 11 residues.

This clonotype showed up just a few times. The chain recombines TRBV4-3 with TRBJ1-4; D is perhaps TRBD1 (6 bases). The CDR3 length is 15 residues. V was shortened by 0 bases and J by 6 bases, with 11 bases between the two germline ends. Per the germline V gene, CDR1 is LGHNA and CDR2 is YSLEER. The CDR3 region has the DNA TGCGCCAGCAGCCAAGAACAGGGACGGTATGAAAAACTGTTTTTT. Translated: CASSQEQGRYEKLFF.

This clonotype was seen a few times. The gene calls are TRBV7-2 and TRBJ2-3; TRBD2 aligns across 14 bases. There are 17 residues in the CDR3. V was pared by 6 bases and J by 5 bases, with 10 bases of the junction left unmatched. Germline V gives CDR1 SGHTA, CDR2 FQGNSA. The CDR3 loop reads CASSRGGLAGVGDTQYF. CDR3 in DNA: TGTGCCAGCAGTAGGGGGGGACTAGCGGGGGTCGGAGATACGCAGTATTTT.